This TCR beta chain was captured by sequencing in a study of OX40 agonist ivuxolimab in advanced cancers. Whole-study context: Ivuxolimab was delivered to patients intravenously every 2 weeks at doses spanning 0.01 to 10 mg/kg. Findings of the study overall: The study did not work out the antigen specificity of the expanded peripheral T cells. Certain nonresponding patients likewise had low normalized T-cell clonal expansion.

Systemic immunosuppression or a history of autoimmune disease excluded patients. Only in-frame clones appear in the TCRdb table, and some are missing; sequencing was by immunoSEQ multiplex PCR. The sample has approximately 7,000 clones, 70% to 80% seen once. Regarding this clone: Its antigen is undetermined.

The CDR3 length is 12 residues. The germline V gene encodes CDR1 SQVTM and CDR2 ANQGSEA. V lost 6 bases to trimming and J lost 8 bases; unmatched junction nucleotides: 6. The sequence was collected from an adult with an advanced solid tumor such as melanoma, head and neck, liver or kidney cancer. The genes are TRBV29-1 and TRBJ1-2; TRBD1 matches at 10 bases. The sample here was CD4+ or CD8+ T cells sorted from blood, taken in a trial of the OX40 agonist ivuxolimab. The CDR3 coding sequence is TGCAGCGTGGTGGACAGGGGGGAGGGCTACACCTTC. Translation gives CSVVDRGEGYTF.